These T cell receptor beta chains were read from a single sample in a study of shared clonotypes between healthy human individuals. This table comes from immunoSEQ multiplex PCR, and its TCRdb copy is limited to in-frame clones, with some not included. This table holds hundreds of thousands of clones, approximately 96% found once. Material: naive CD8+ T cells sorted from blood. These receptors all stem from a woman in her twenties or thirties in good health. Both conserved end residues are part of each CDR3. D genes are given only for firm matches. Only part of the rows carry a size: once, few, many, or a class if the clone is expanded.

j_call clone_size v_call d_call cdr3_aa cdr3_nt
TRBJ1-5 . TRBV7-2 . CASSPLGGSTYSNQPQHF TGTGCCAGCAGCCCGCTTGGGGGCAGTACGTATAGCAATCAGCCCCAGCATTTT
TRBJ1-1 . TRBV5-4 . CASSFFNTEAFF TGTGCCAGCAGCTTCTTCAACACTGAAGCTTTCTTT
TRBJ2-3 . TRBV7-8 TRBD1 CASLPGQGVTDTQYF TGTGCCTCTCTCCCGGGACAGGGGGTCACAGATACGCAGTATTTT
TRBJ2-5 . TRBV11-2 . CASSPHPSWETQYF TGTGCCAGCAGCCCCCACCCTAGCTGGGAGACCCAGTACTTC
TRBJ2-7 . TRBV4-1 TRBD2 CASSQGLAGAYEQYF TGCGCCAGCAGCCAAGGACTAGCGGGAGCCTACGAGCAGTACTTC
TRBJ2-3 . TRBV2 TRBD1 CASSLPPGQGYTDTQYF TGTGCCAGCAGCTTACCTCCGGGACAGGGCTACACAGATACGCAGTATTTT
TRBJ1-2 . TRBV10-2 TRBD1 CASSLAGGSGYTF TGCGCCAGCTCACTCGCAGGGGGCTCTGGCTACACCTTC
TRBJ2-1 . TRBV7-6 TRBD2 CASSEGLAPYNEQFF TGTGCCAGCAGCGAGGGACTAGCGCCTTACAATGAGCAGTTCTTC
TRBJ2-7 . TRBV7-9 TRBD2 CASSLVSGGDEQYF TGTGCCAGCAGCTTAGTTTCGGGAGGCGACGAGCAGTACTTC
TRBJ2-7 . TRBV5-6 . CASNLGVERQYF TGTGCCAGCAACCTGGGAGTGGAAAGGCAGTACTTC
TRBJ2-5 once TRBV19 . CASGPGGLGETQYF TGTGCCAGCGGCCCCGGGGGGCTAGGGGAGACCCAGTACTTC
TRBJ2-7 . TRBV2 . CASSEGRDTSYEQYF TGTGCCAGCAGTGAAGGCCGGGACACCTCCTACGAGCAGTACTTC
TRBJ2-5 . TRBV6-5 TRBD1 CASSFLKTGGQETQYF TGTGCCAGCAGTTTCCTCAAGACAGGGGGGCAAGAGACCCAGTACTTC
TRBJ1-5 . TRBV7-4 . CASSLARRRNQPQHF TGTGCCAGCAGCTTAGCCAGGCGGCGCAATCAGCCCCAGCATTTT
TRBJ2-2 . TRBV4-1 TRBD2 CASSPSGTSGSFDTGELFF TGCGCCAGCAGCCCCTCCGGGACTAGCGGGAGTTTTGACACCGGGGAGCTGTTTTTT
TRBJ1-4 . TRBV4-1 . CASSLGQRSEKLFF TGCGCCAGCAGCCTTGGACAGCGGTCTGAAAAACTGTTTTTT
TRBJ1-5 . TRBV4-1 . CASSQDVGGDQPQHF TGCGCCAGCAGCCAAGATGTCGGGGGGGATCAGCCCCAGCATTTT
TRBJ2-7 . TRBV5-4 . CASSLGTSPEQYF TGTGCCAGCAGCCTAGGGACTTCCCCTGAGCAGTACTTC
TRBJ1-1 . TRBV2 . CASSPDWNTEAFF TGTGCCAGCAGCCCCGACTGGAACACTGAAGCTTTCTTT
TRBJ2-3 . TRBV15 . CATSRDSASDTQYF TGTGCCACCAGCAGAGATAGTGCCTCAGATACGCAGTATTTT
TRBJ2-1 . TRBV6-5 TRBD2 CASSYEGGSNEQFF TGTGCCAGCAGTTACGAGGGAGGGTCTAATGAGCAGTTCTTC
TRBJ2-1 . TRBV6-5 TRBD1 CASSQTGGLNEQFF TGTGCCAGCAGTCAGACAGGGGGCTTGAATGAGCAGTTCTTC
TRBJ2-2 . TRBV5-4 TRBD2 CASSPEVGAGGTGELFF TGTGCCAGCAGCCCGGAGGTCGGAGCGGGAGGGACCGGGGAGCTGTTTTTT
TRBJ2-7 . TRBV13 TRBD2 CASSVGLAGFYEQYF TGTGCCAGCAGCGTGGGACTAGCGGGGTTCTACGAGCAGTACTTC
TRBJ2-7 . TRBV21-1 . CASSTGDYEQYF TGTGCCAGCAGCACCGGGGACTACGAGCAGTACTTC
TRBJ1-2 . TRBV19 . CASSLAGVYGYTF TGTGCCAGTAGTCTTGCAGGGGTGTATGGCTACACCTTC